The clone carrying this T cell receptor (beta chain) was seen more than once but under ten times. Its antigen is currently unknown. This specimen belongs to a study of cytomegalovirus exposure and HLA in healthy donors. Study outcomes and limitations: There was a cluster of highly shared sequence variants that was likely a sequencing artifact. Researchers reported in a later analysis that a missense DCLRE1C variant was tied to TCR beta V- and J-gene trimming.

With 60 Vbeta and 13 Jbeta primers, the PCR was carried out. Libraries were prepared by immunoSEQ multiplex PCR; TCRdb keeps only in-frame clonotypes and omits some of them. The table lists approximately 150,000 clones, around 80% of them singletons. Germline lookup yields CDR1 MNHEY and CDR2 SVGAGI. Trimming took off 0 bases at V and 6 bases at J, with 15 bases between the two ends. This CDR3 comprises 15 residues. This sequence was found in a young man in good health and CMV-seropositive. What was sequenced was PBMCs. The chain links TRBV6-5 to TRBJ2-7; possibly TRBD2 for D (5 bases). Written as DNA, the CDR3 is TGTGCCAGCAGTTACTCGAGAGTCGGGATCTCCGAGCAGTACTTC. As protein: CASSYSRVGISEQYF.